This T cell receptor (beta chain) was obtained from a study of Ad26.COV2.S vaccination and SARS-CoV-2 variants. Here immunoSEQ multiplex PCR was the method, and the copy in TCRdb shows in-frame clones only, minus some. Among around 140,000 clones listed, 80% to 90% were seen once. The ends lost 7 bases at V and 7 bases at J; junction bases unmatched: 5. Germline V gives CDR1 MDHEN, CDR2 SYDVKM. The CDR3 has 12 residues. The receptor was isolated from a human donor who had recovered from COVID-19. Source: peripheral blood, taken after recovery from COVID-19. V gene TRBV28 combines with J gene TRBJ2-5, with TRBD2 matching over 8 bases. CDR3 bases: TGTGCCAGCAAGACCGGGAGGGCGACCCAGTACTTC. This sequence encodes CASKTGRATQYF. The entire variable domain, with the rest obtained from reference TRBV28 and TRBJ2-5, is as follows: DVKVTQSSRYLVKRTGEKVFLECVQDMDHENMFWYRQDPGLGLRLIYFSYDVKMKEKGDIPEGYSVSREKKERFSLILESASTNQTSMYLCASKTGRATQYFGPGTRLLVL.